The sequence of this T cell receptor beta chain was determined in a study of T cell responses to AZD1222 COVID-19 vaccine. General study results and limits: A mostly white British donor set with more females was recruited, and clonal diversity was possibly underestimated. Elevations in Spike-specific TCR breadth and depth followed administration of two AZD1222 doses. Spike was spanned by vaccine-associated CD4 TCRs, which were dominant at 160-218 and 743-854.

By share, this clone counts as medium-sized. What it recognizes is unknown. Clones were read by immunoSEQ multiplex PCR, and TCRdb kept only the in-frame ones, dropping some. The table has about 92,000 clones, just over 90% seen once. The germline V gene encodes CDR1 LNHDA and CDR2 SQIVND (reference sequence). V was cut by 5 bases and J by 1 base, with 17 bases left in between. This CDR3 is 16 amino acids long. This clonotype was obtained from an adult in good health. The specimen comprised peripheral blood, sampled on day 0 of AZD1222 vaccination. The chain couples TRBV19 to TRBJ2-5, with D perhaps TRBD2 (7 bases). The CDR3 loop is CASSGTRDYPQETQYF. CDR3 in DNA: TGTGCCAGTAGTGGGACAAGGGACTATCCCCAAGAGACCCAGTACTTC.